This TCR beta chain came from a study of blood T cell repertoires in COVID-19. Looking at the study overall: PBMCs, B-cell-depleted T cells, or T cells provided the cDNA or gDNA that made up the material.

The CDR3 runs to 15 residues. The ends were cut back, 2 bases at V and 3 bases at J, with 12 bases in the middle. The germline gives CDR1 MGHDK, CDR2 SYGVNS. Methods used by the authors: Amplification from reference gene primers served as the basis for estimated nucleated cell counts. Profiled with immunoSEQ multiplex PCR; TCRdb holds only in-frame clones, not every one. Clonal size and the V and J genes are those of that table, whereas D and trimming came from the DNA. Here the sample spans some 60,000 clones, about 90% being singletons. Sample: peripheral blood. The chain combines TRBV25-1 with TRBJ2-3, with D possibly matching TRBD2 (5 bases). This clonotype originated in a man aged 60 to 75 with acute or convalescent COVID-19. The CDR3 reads CASSESSLATDTQYF. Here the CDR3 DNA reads TGTGCCAGCAGTGAAAGTAGCCTAGCTACAGATACGCAGTATTTT.